The next 7 T cell receptor beta chains were all read from a single sample in a study of control samples from healthy donors and cancer patients (dated by TCRdb to about 2020). Libraries came from the immunoSEQ multiplex PCR assay. TCRdb's version of the immuneACCESS table is confined to in-frame rearrangements and falls short of the full clone set. An unresolved V gene accounts for under half of the shortfall where checked; the remainder is of unknown origin. In this sample the table shows around 170,000 clones, roughly 88% of which occur a single time. Approximately 4.9% of the sample rests with the top ten. Sequenced material: blood. The receptors derive from a woman in her twenties or thirties in good health.

This chain connects TRBV7-2 to TRBJ2-3, with 9 positions matching TRBD2. CDR1 is SGHTA and CDR2 is FQGNSA in the germline V gene. The CDR3 is 15 amino acids. V trimming: 5 bases; J trimming: 4 bases; junction bases outside the gene matches: 7. CDR3 protein: CASSPLAGAADTQYF. The CDR3 bases are TGTGCCAGCAGCCCCTTAGCGGGGGCGGCAGATACGCAGTATTTT.

The rearrangement uses TRBV3-1 (or the pseudogene TRBV3-2) and TRBJ1-5; D is ambiguous. Germline V gives CDR1 LGHDT, CDR2 YNNKEL (reference sequence). CDR3 size: 16 residues. V lost 1 base to trimming and J lost 4 bases, with 14 bases between them. DNA of the CDR3: TGTGCCAGCAGCCAAGTCTACGGTTCGCCAAATCAGCCCCAGCATTTT. Protein sequence: CASSQVYGSPNQPQHF.

The table lists this clone with a count of one. In DNA, the CDR3 is TGTGCCACCAGGAACGGGACAGGGGTTTTCTCTGGGGCCAACGTCCTGACTTTC. Its translation is CATRNGTGVFSGANVLTF. The rearrangement joins TRBV24-1 to TRBJ2-6, with 10 bases identical to TRBD1. The germline CDR1 and CDR2 sequences are KGHDR and SFDVKD. This CDR3 region has 18 residues. V gave up 7 bases and J gave up 0 bases; unmatched junction bases: 8.

The chain combines TRBV6-6 with TRBJ1-4; unclear D gene. Trimming removed 3 bases from V and 5 bases from J, with 10 bases in between. This CDR3 contains 14 residues. The germline CDR1 and CDR2 sequences are MNHNY and SVGAGI (reference sequence). The CDR3 coding sequence is TGTGCCAGCAGTTATGGGCCGAGCAATGAAAAACTGTTTTTT. As protein: CASSYGPSNEKLFF.

This clone has just one count. The CDR3 nucleotides are TGTGCCACCGGACAGACGGCTTACGAGCAGTACTTC. Protein product: CATGQTAYEQYF. The rearrangement joins TRBV15 to TRBJ2-7; D may be TRBD1 (6 bases). Deletions cut 8 bases from V and 4 bases from J, with 12 bases between. Germline loops: CDR1 LNHNV, CDR2 YYDKDF (reference sequence). CDR3 length: 12 amino acids.

The table lists this clone with a count of one. The chain is built from TRBV6-4 and TRBJ2-1; TRBD1 matches 10 bases. CDR1 is MRHNA, CDR2 SNTAGT, per germline. The trim removed 1 base at V and 7 bases at J, leaving 13 bases unmatched. CDR3 length equals 18 residues. The CDR3 region is CASSDWPSGTGDRNEQFF. As DNA, the CDR3 is TGTGCCAGCAGTGACTGGCCATCCGGGACAGGGGATAGGAATGAGCAGTTCTTC.

The chain combines TRBV27 with TRBJ1-1; D possibly corresponds to TRBD1 (6 bases). Germline V gene lookup returns CDR1 MNHEY and CDR2 SMNVEV (reference sequence). Deletions cut 6 bases from V and 1 base from J, with 15 bases between. This CDR3 region has 15 residues. The CDR3 sequence: CASRAWGDTNTEAFF. The CDR3 region has the DNA TGTGCCAGCAGAGCCTGGGGGGACACGAACACTGAAGCTTTCTTT.